The 28 T cell receptor beta chains below were found in one sample sequenced in a study of blood T cells in healthy people across ages (dated by TCRdb to the mid-2010s). Receptor amplification or capture employed 5' RACE. The sequencing machine was an Illumina HiSeq 2500. A second PCR of about 7 to 12 cycles was run with a J-beta primer mix and a sample-barcoded 5' primer. The public reads were reanalyzed by TCRdb: fastp trimming at Q25, MiXCR alignment, in-frame beta chains only. When rows share a CDR3 protein, they turn into one entry using the most common DNA and genes. Recorded for this sample are some 1.5 million distinct CDR3 sequences; about 28% of them occurred a single time. Roughly 8% of the sample goes to the ten largest clones. The sequencing input was blood. Receptors were obtained from a woman in her thirties in good health.

This clonotype has more than one count but fewer than ten. J is TRBJ1-4 and V is TRBV7-2; D remains unclear. CDR1 and CDR2 from the germline V gene are SGHTA and FQGNSA. Trimming stripped 5 bases from V and 1 base from J, with 8 bases between. The CDR3 runs to 14 residues. The DNA of the CDR3 is TGTGCCAGCAGCATAAGTCGAACTAATGAAAAACTGTTTTTT. Translated: CASSISRTNEKLFF.

Notes on this clonotype: A clone one base away is much larger, so this may be a read error. This CDR3 is missing its conserved last phenylalanine or tryptophan, likely due to a read error. The V and J genes are TRBV5-1 and TRBJ2-7, with D hard to call. The CDR3 runs 11 residues. V lost 0 bases to trimming and J lost 5 bases, with 3 bases between them. The V gene's germline CDR1 is SGHRS and CDR2 YFSETQ. CDR3 bases: TGCGCCAGCAGCTTGGACGACGAGCAGTACTAC. Protein: CASSLDDEQYY.

The genes are TRBV4-3 and TRBJ2-2; 13 bases fit TRBD2. J gave up 5 bases and V 0 bases, and 6 bases lay outside the gene matches. This CDR3 has 18 amino acids. Germline V gives CDR1 LGHNA, CDR2 YSLEER. CDR3 region: CASSQELAGGQWTGELFF. The CDR3 DNA sequence: TGCGCCAGCAGCCAAGAACTAGCGGGAGGGCAATGGACCGGGGAGCTGTTTTTT.

This clonotype was observed a handful of times. V usage is TRBV12-3 or TRBV12-4 and J usage is TRBJ1-1; no clear D gene. V lost 6 bases, J lost 3 bases, and 14 bases lay in between. The length of the CDR3 is 14 residues. CDR3 amino acids: CASRRPNSYTEAFF. DNA of the CDR3: TGTGCCAGCAGGCGCCCTAACAGTTACACTGAAGCTTTCTTT.

This clonotype appeared many times. The chain links TRBV2 to TRBJ2-5; 10 bases map to TRBD1. The CDR3 extends over 15 amino acids. Germline-derived CDR1 and CDR2 are SNHLY and FYNNEI. Germline trimming cut 7 bases from V and 5 bases from J; bases unmatched to any gene: 10. The CDR3, as DNA: TGTGCCAGCACCGAGAGGACAGGGGGAAGGGAGACCCAGTACTTC. Amino acids: CASTERTGGRETQYF. The variable domain in full, with the rest retrieved from reference TRBV2 and TRBJ2-5, is EPEVTQTPSHQVTQMGQEVILRCVPISNHLYFYWYRQILGQKVEFLVSFYNNEISEKSEIFDDQFSVERPDGSNFTLKIRSTKLEDSAMYFCASTERTGGRETQYFGPGTRLLVL.

V is TRBV5-1 and J is TRBJ2-2, with 9 bases lining up with TRBD1. CDR1 and CDR2 (germline): SGHRS, YFSETQ. Losses at the gene ends were 4 bases for V and 9 bases for J; bases not matched to a gene: 10. The CDR3 consists of 15 residues. CDR3 loop: CASSQDGTGSRELFF. The CDR3 DNA follows: TGCGCCAGCAGCCAGGATGGGACAGGGAGCCGGGAGCTGTTTTTT.

The V and J genes are TRBV19 and TRBJ1-1, with D possibly matching TRBD1 (5 bases). The CDR3 spans 14 residues. CDR1 is LNHDA and CDR2 is SQIVND in the germline V gene (reference sequence). Between the trimmed V and J ends, which lost 7 bases and 4 bases, there was a span of 16 bases. The CDR3 protein is CASKRQSVPTEAFF. CDR3 nucleotide sequence: TGTGCCAGTAAGAGACAGTCGGTGCCCACTGAAGCTTTCTTT.

This clonotype was detected a few times. The rearrangement uses TRBV12-3 or TRBV12-4 and TRBJ2-3, with D perhaps assigned TRBD1 or TRBD2 (5 bases each). Trimming shortened V by 4 bases and J by 7 bases, and 12 bases separated the two germline ends. The CDR3 is 13 residues long. The CDR3 loop is CASSSGDHNTQYF. CDR3 DNA: TGTGCCAGCAGTTCCGGGGACCACAATACGCAGTATTTT.

This clonotype has a handful of counts. The chain employs TRBV7-9 and TRBJ2-3; no firm D call. V lost 6 bases to trimming and J lost 2 bases, with 6 bases between them. Germline V CDR1 and CDR2: SEHNR, FQNEAQ (reference sequence). The CDR3 is 12 residues long. The chain's CDR3 is CASRQFTDTQYF. CDR3 sequence (DNA): TGTGCCAGCAGACAGTTCACAGATACGCAGTATTTT.

This clonotype appeared a few times. The V and J genes are TRBV7-2 and TRBJ2-4; a weak D match, TRBD1 (6 bases). V was pared by 4 bases and J by 0 bases, with 13 bases between. CDR3 size: 16 residues. Per germline, CDR1 SGHTA and CDR2 FQGNSA. The CDR3 protein is CASSSPGQLAKNIQYF. In nucleotides, the CDR3 is TGTGCCAGCAGCTCACCTGGACAGTTAGCCAAAAACATTCAGTACTTC.

The table lists this clonotype with a few counts. The rearrangement links TRBV27 to TRBJ2-2; D not resolved. The length of the CDR3 is 12 residues. V lost 3 bases and J 6 bases, leaving 5 bases between the germline ends. CDR1 MNHEY and CDR2 SMNVEV come from the germline V gene (reference sequence). DNA of the CDR3: TGTGCCAGCAGTTTTTACGCCGGGGAGCTGTTTTTT. Amino acid sequence: CASSFYAGELFF.

The V gene is TRBV10-2, the J gene TRBJ2-1; D is unresolved. Germline V lookup: CDR1 WSHSY, CDR2 SAAADI. This CDR3 is 14 amino acids long. Trimming removed 2 bases at V and 7 bases at J, with 12 bases between. The CDR3 sequence: CASSEPSAWNEQFF. Here the CDR3 DNA reads TGCGCCAGCAGTGAGCCTTCCGCTTGGAATGAGCAGTTCTTC.

The chain carries TRBV24-1 and TRBJ2-3, with TRBD2 identical over 10 bases. The CDR3 contains 15 residues. Germline CDR1 KGHDR, CDR2 SFDVKD. V trimming: 5 bases; J trimming: 3 bases; junction bases outside the gene matches: 4. The CDR3 loop is CATSVASGGTDTQYF. DNA for the CDR3: TGTGCCACCAGTGTCGCTAGCGGGGGAACAGATACGCAGTATTTT.

Comment on this clonotype: This could be a read error, since a much larger clone is one nucleotide away. The rearrangement uses TRBV6-5 and TRBJ1-2; D ambiguous. Trimming left V 4 bases short and J 5 bases short, with 17 bases between. CDR1 is MNHEY, CDR2 SVGAGI, per germline. The length of the CDR3 is 15 residues. The DNA for the CDR3 is TGTGCCAGCAGTTGCTCGGTGGGCTTGGGGTATGGCTACACCTTC. It specifies CASSCSVGLGYGYTF.

This sequence joins TRBV7-9 and TRBJ2-1; the D call may be TRBD1 or TRBD2 (5 bases each). The CDR3 covers 14 residues. The V end was cut by 8 bases, the J end by 5 bases, with 16 bases between. Germline-derived CDR1 and CDR2 are SEHNR and FQNEAQ (reference sequence). The CDR3 is CASATGLANNEQFF. DNA of the CDR3: TGTGCCAGCGCCACGGGGCTAGCAAACAATGAGCAGTTCTTC.

The chain carries TRBV2 and TRBJ1-2; D gene uncertain. V lost 6 bases and J 0 bases, leaving 11 bases between the germline ends. CDR1 is SNHLY, CDR2 FYNNEI, per germline. The CDR3 has 14 residues. The CDR3 DNA follows: TGTGCCAGCAGGGACCCTTCGGCTAACTATGGCTACACCTTC. Translating it yields CASRDPSANYGYTF.

This clonotype was counted a few times. The chain carries TRBV6-6 and TRBJ1-5; TRBD1 agrees at 9 bases. V was pared by 5 bases and J by 3 bases, with 8 bases of the junction left unmatched. From germline, CDR1 is MNHNY and CDR2 SVGAGI (reference sequence). This CDR3 region has 16 residues. CDR3 nucleotides: TGTGCCAGCAGTCAGGCGGGACAGGGCTCCAATCAGCCCCAGCATTTT. Residues: CASSQAGQGSNQPQHF.

This clonotype was observed a handful of times. The chain combines TRBV12-3 or TRBV12-4 with TRBJ2-3; the D is unclear. V was shortened by 3 bases and J by 5 bases, with 12 bases between the two germline ends. The CDR3 runs 14 residues. CDR3 sequence: CASSFDGALDTQYF. The CDR3 nucleotides are TGTGCCAGCAGTTTTGACGGAGCCCTAGATACGCAGTATTTT.

V gene TRBV27 combines with J gene TRBJ2-7; a possible D gene is TRBD1 (5 bases). The germline CDR1 and CDR2 sequences are MNHEY and SMNVEV (reference sequence). Trimming shortened V by 5 bases and J by 2 bases, and 19 bases separated the two germline ends. CDR3 length: 16 residues. The CDR3 sequence is CASSSQGAPRTYEQYF. The CDR3 DNA reads TGTGCCAGCAGTAGCCAAGGGGCCCCCAGAACCTACGAGCAGTACTTC.

Points on this clonotype: Germline is not matched at one junction end, which may reflect a read error. The V gene is TRBV24-1, the J gene TRBJ2-1; the D gene could be TRBD1 or TRBD2 (6 bases each). Germline lookup yields CDR1 KGHDR and CDR2 SFDVKD. The CDR3 totals 16 residues. DNA for the CDR3: TGTGCCACCAGTGACCGGGGGACACTCTTATACAATGAGCGGTTCTTC. Encoded protein: CATSDRGTLLYNERFF.

The table lists this clonotype with a count of one. Since a much larger clone is just one base distant, this may be a read error. This chain uses TRBV25-1 with TRBJ2-3; 8 bases match TRBD1. There are 13 residues in the CDR3. Germline V gives CDR1 MGHDK, CDR2 SYGVNS. CDR3 sequence (DNA): TGTGTCAGCAGGACAGGGAGCACAGATACGCAGTATTTT. Amino acids: CVSRTGSTDTQYF.

This clonotype was counted ten times or more. The chain joins TRBV12-3 or TRBV12-4 to TRBJ2-1, with TRBD2 matching over 11 bases. V dropped 10 bases and J dropped 7; count of bases not matched to a gene: 9. This CDR3 contains 14 residues. In DNA, the CDR3 is TGTGCCATTACCGGGACTAGCGGCGTGAATGAGCAGTTCTTC. This encodes CAITGTSGVNEQFF.

On this clonotype itself: Possible read error: a much larger clone is one base away. The chain combines TRBV12-3 or TRBV12-4 with TRBJ2-1, with 11 bases fitting TRBD2. The V gene end was trimmed by 4 bases and the J gene end by 5 bases; junction bases not matched to a gene: 4. The CDR3 is 15 amino acids. The CDR3 here is CASSYSTSGDNEQFF. The CDR3 region has the DNA TGTGCCAGCAGTTACTCGACTAGCGGGGACAATGAGCAGTTCTTC.

The chain recombines TRBV7-2 with TRBJ2-4; weak D call: TRBD2 (6 bases). The germline V gene has CDR1 SGHTA and CDR2 FQGNSA. This CDR3 is built from 15 residues. Trimming cost V 3 bases and J 13 bases, with 22 bases left between them. CDR3 bases: TGTGCCAGCAGCTTTAGGTGGTCGACGGACTATGAGCAGTACTTC. This translates into CASSFRWSTDYEQYF.

This clonotype has at least ten counts. The junction departs from the called germline gene at one end, perhaps through a read error. The chain recombines TRBV5-1 with TRBJ2-7; the D is unclear. Germline V gives CDR1 SGHRS, CDR2 YFSETQ. The CDR3 runs to 12 residues. The CDR3 DNA follows: TGTGCCAGCAGCCCCGAGAGGTACGAGCAGTACTTC. Its translation: CASSPERYEQYF.

This clonotype was counted only a few times. The V and J genes are TRBV15 and TRBJ2-5; TRBD2 matches at 7 bases. The CDR3 is made up of 12 amino acids. Germline V CDR1 and CDR2: LNHNV, YYDKDF (reference sequence). V dropped 0 bases and J dropped 9; count of bases not matched to a gene: 1. CDR3 nucleotides: TGTGCCACCAGCAGAGAGGGGAGGGCCCAGTACTTC. Its protein is CATSREGRAQYF.

This clonotype has ten or more counts. The chain has TRBV27 and TRBJ2-4, with 12 bases identical to TRBD1. CDR3 size: 14 residues. Germline V CDR1 and CDR2: MNHEY, SMNVEV (reference sequence). V was clipped by 7 bases and J by 9 bases; unmatched bases: 7. The CDR3 reads CASTGTGGKGIQYF. In DNA, the CDR3 is TGTGCCAGCACCGGGACAGGGGGCAAAGGCATTCAGTACTTC.

A note on this clonotype: One end of the junction varies from germline; a read error may be responsible. This sequence joins TRBV7-7 and TRBJ2-7; perhaps TRBD1 as D (6 bases). The end of the DNA fits TRBJ2-5 better, so the J call may be wrong. In germline, CDR1 is SSHAT, CDR2 FNYEAQ (reference sequence). This CDR3 is built from 15 residues. DNA for the CDR3: TGTGCTAGCAGCTTAGCGTTACAGGGCGGCGTGACCCAGTACTTC. Encoded protein: CASSLALQGGVTQYF.